Listed here is a single T cell receptor (beta chain). The target antigen is unknown. The CDR3 consists of 15 residues. Germline CDR1 reads WSHSY; CDR2 reads SAAADI. Germline trimming cut 2 bases from V and 5 bases from J; bases unmatched to any gene: 2. This sample was taken from a study of OX40 agonist ivuxolimab in advanced cancers. Study-level points and caveats: The work left the antigen specificity of expanded peripheral T cells undetermined. At 0.1 to 3.0 mg/kg and by week 6, clonal expansion occurred in CD4+ and CD8+ blood T cells.

TCRdb's copy holds only in-frame clones and misses some; the assay was immunoSEQ multiplex PCR. The sample shows tens of thousands of clones, over 75% of them seen only once. V usage is TRBV10-2 and J usage is TRBJ2-1; 11 bases map to TRBD2. The receptor was derived from an adult with an advanced solid tumor such as melanoma, head and neck, liver or kidney cancer. The specimen comprised CD4+ or CD8+ T cells sorted from blood, sampled in a trial of the OX40 agonist ivuxolimab. The CDR3 loop reads CASSEGTSGNNEQFF. DNA for the CDR3: TGCGCCAGCAGTGAGGGGACTAGCGGAAACAATGAGCAGTTCTTC.